A selection of T cell receptor beta chains follows, all from one sample in a study of cytomegalovirus exposure and HLA in healthy donors. Sequencing was performed with immunoSEQ multiplex PCR; in TCRdb, only in-frame clones are kept and a portion is missing. Here the sample spans fewer than 200,000 clones, 10% to 15% being singletons. The sequencing input was PBMCs. These receptors all come from a middle-aged man in good health and CMV-seropositive. Both conserved end residues are part of each CDR3. The order of the fields is V gene, D gene, J gene, clone size, CDR3 DNA, CDR3 protein. The D gene is left open where the match is weak. Clone size is given for some rows only: seen once, a few or many times, or a class if the clone is expanded.

TRBV19	.	TRBJ1-2	.	TGTGCCAGTAGTATGGGGATGGGGCCCCCTAACTATGGCTACACCTTC	CASSMGMGPPNYGYTF
TRBV7-8	TRBD2	TRBJ2-5	few	TGTGCCAGCAGCCTAGCGGACTGGCGGAACCAAGAGACCCAGTACTTC	CASSLADWRNQETQYF
TRBV5-4	.	TRBJ2-5	.	TGTGCCAGCAGCTTGGTTGGGCAGGAAGAGACCCAGTACTTC	CASSLVGQEETQYF
TRBV21-1	.	TRBJ1-3	few	TGTGCCAGCAGCAAATCATCCCCGGAGACCCACATTGGAAACACCATATATTTT	CASSKSSPETHIGNTIYF
TRBV9	TRBD1	TRBJ2-1	few	TGTGCCAGCAGCGTAGGGTGGACAGGGGGTTTCAATGAGCAGTTCTTC	CASSVGWTGGFNEQFF
TRBV6-6	.	TRBJ2-2	few	TGTGCCAGCAGTTACCCGCCCGAAGGAGCGGGGGAGCTGTTTTTT	CASSYPPEGAGELFF
TRBV9	.	TRBJ2-5	.	TGTGCCAGCAGCCGCTTTAGGGGTATGGTCCAAGAGACCCAGTACTTC	CASSRFRGMVQETQYF
TRBV10-2	.	TRBJ1-4	few	TGCGCCAGCACCGATGGACAGTTTAATGAAAAACTGTTTTTT	CASTDGQFNEKLFF
TRBV5-1	.	TRBJ2-5	.	TGCGCCAGCAGCTTGGGTCTTAACCAAGAGACCCAGTACTTC	CASSLGLNQETQYF
TRBV5-6	.	TRBJ2-7	few	TGTGCCAGCAGCCCTATTGGGACTTCCACCTACGAGCAGTACTTC	CASSPIGTSTYEQYF
TRBV7-2	TRBD1	TRBJ1-6	once	TGTGCCAGCAGCTCGGACAGGGGAGCTTCACCCCTCCACTTT	CASSSDRGASPLHF
TRBV28	TRBD2	TRBJ2-5	.	TGTGCCAGCAGTTTAATAGATCGCGGACTAGCGGGGCAAGAGACCCAGTACTTC	CASSLIDRGLAGQETQYF
TRBV18	TRBD1	TRBJ1-5	few	TGTGCCAGCTCACAAACCGGGACAGGGATCAATCAGCCCCAGCATTTT	CASSQTGTGINQPQHF
TRBV28	.	TRBJ1-6	.	TGTGCCAGCAGACAAGGGGTTTTTACACCCCTCCACTTT	CASRQGVFTPLHF
TRBV10-1	TRBD1	TRBJ1-2	.	TGCGCCCTAGTGGGGTATTTAGGGGGACAGGGGGCGCGATGCTATGGCTACACCTTC	CALVGYLGGQGARCYGYTF
TRBV7-2	.	TRBJ1-3	.	TGTGCCAGCAGCCTACAGGCTCACTCTGGAAACACCATATATTTT	CASSLQAHSGNTIYF
TRBV10-1	TRBD2	TRBJ2-1	few	TGCGCCAGCAGTGAGTCGCTAGCGGGGGGCTTAAATGAGCAGTTCTTC	CASSESLAGGLNEQFF
TRBV28	TRBD1	TRBJ2-1	few	TGTGCCAGCAGTTTCCCTGACAGGGGGAATGAGCAGTTCTTC	CASSFPDRGNEQFF
TRBV11-3	TRBD2	TRBJ2-5	few	TGTGCCAGCAGCTTAGTTGTTAGCGGGGGGGTCCAAGAGACCCAGTACTTC	CASSLVVSGGVQETQYF
TRBV7-8	TRBD1	TRBJ1-2	few	TGTGCCAGCAGTTACAGGGGAACGAACTATGGCTACACCTTC	CASSYRGTNYGYTF
TRBV20-1	.	TRBJ1-2	.	TGCAGTACAGATGCTAACTATGGCTACACCTTC	CSTDANYGYTF
TRBV13	.	TRBJ2-2	.	TGTGCCAGCAGCCTGGGCGGGACGAACACCGGGGAGCTGTTTTTT	CASSLGGTNTGELFF
TRBV19	TRBD1	TRBJ1-1	.	TGTGCCAGTAGTCCTTCCGGGACAGGGGTATTTAGCACTGAAGCTTTCTTT	CASSPSGTGVFSTEAFF
TRBV9	.	TRBJ2-1	.	TGTGCCAGCAGCGTTCTAGCAGCCAATGAGCAGTTCTTC	CASSVLAANEQFF
TRBV6-5	.	TRBJ2-5	.	TGTGCCAGCAGTTACTCGAGGGGGTCCCAAGAGACCCAGTACTTC	CASSYSRGSQETQYF
TRBV11-2	.	TRBJ2-7	.	TGTGCCAGCAGCATGGACGGAGGCTACGAGCAGTACTTC	CASSMDGGYEQYF
TRBV13	TRBD2	TRBJ2-1	few	TGTGCCAGCAGTTCTGTCCTAGCGGGGGGGCTCAATGAGCAGTTCTTC	CASSSVLAGGLNEQFF
TRBV7-9	.	TRBJ1-1	few	TGTGCCAGCAGCCCGCGGAGGGATGAAGCTTTCTTT	CASSPRRDEAFF